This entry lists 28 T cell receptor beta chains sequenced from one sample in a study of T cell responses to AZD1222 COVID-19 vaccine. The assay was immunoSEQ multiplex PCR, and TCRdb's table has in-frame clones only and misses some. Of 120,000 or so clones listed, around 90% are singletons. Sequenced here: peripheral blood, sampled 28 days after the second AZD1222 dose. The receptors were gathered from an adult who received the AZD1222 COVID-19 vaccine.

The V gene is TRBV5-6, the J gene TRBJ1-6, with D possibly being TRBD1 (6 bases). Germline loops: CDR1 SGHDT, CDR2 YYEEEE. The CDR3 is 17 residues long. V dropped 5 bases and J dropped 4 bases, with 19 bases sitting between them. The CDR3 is CASSLLRGFGYNSPLHF. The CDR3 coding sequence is TGTGCCAGCAGTCTTTTAAGGGGGTTCGGGTATAATTCACCCCTCCACTTT. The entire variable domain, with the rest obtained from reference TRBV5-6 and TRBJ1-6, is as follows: DAGVTQSPTHLIKTRGQQVTLRCSPKSGHDTVSWYQQALGQGPQFIFQYYEEEERQRGNFPDRFSGHQFPNYSSELNVNALLLGDSALYLCASSLLRGFGYNSPLHFGNGTRLTVT.

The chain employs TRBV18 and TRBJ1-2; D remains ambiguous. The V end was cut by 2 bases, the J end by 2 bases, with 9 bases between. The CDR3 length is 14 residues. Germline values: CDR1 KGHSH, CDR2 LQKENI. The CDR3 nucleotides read TGTGCCAGCTCACCAGGATCCAGAAACTATGGCTACACCTTC. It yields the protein CASSPGSRNYGYTF.

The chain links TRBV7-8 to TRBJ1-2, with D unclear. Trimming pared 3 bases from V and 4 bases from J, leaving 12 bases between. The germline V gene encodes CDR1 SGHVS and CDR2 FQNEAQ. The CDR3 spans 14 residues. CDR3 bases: TGTGCCAGCAGCTTGAGCCCCCAGGCCTATGGCTACACCTTC. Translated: CASSLSPQAYGYTF.

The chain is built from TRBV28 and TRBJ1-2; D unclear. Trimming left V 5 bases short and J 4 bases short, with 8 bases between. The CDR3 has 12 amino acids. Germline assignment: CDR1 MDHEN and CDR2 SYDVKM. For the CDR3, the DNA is TGTGCCAGCAGTCCGGGGTCCTATGGCTACACCTTC. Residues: CASSPGSYGYTF.

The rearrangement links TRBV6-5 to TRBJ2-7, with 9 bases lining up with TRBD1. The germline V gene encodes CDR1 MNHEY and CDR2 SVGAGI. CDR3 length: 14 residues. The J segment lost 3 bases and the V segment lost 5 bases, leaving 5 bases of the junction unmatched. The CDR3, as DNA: TGTGCCAGCAGTACCGGGACAGGGATCTACGAGCAGTACTTC. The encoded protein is CASSTGTGIYEQYF.

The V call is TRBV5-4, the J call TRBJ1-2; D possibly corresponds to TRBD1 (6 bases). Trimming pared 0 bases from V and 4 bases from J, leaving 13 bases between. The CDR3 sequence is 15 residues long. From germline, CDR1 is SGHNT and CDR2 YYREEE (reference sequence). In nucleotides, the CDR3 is TGTGCCAGCAGCTTGGATCTGGGGGCGGTCTATGGCTACACCTTC. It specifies CASSLDLGAVYGYTF.

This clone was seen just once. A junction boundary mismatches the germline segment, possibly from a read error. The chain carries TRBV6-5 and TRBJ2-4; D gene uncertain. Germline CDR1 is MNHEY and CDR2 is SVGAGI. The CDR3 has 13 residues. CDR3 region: CASSDSRTGSSAF. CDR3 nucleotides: TGTGCCAGCAGTGACTCCCGCACCGGAAGCTCGGCCTTC.

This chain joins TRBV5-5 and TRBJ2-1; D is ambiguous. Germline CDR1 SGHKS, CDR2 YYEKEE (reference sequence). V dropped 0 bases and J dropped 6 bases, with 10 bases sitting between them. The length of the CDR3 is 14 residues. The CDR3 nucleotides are TGTGCCAGCAGCTTGGGGAGTCTGCCCAATGAGCAGTTCTTC. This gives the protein CASSLGSLPNEQFF.

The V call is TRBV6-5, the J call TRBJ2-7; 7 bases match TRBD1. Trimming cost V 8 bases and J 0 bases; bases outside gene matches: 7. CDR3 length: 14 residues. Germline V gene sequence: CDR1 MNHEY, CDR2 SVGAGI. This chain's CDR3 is CASFDRASSYEQYF. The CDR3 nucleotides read TGTGCCAGCTTTGACAGGGCGTCCTCCTACGAGCAGTACTTC.

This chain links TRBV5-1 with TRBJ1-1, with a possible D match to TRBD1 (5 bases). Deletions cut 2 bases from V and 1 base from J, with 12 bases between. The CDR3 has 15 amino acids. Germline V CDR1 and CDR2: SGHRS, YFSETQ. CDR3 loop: CASSFAGMGNTEAFF. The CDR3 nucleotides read TGCGCCAGCAGCTTCGCAGGGATGGGGAACACTGAAGCTTTCTTT. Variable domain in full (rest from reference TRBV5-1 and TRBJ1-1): KAGVTQTPRYLIKTRGQQVTLSCSPISGHRSVSWYQQTPGQGLQFLFEYFSETQRNKGNFPGRFSGRQFSNSRSEMNVSTLELGDSALYLCASSFAGMGNTEAFFGQGTRLTVV.

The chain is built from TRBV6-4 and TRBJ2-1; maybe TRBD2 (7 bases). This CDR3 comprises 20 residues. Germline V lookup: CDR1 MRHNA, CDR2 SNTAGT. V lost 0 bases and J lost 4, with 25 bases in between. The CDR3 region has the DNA TGTGCCAGCAGTGACTCCCCCGCGTGGGTCGGGGGGCGGTTTTACAATGAGCAGTTCTTC. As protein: CASSDSPAWVGGRFYNEQFF.

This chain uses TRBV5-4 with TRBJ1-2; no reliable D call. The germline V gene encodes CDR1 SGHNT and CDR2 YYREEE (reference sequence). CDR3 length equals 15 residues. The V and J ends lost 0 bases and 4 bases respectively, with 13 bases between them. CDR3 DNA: TGTGCCAGCAGCTTGGTGGCGGGATTAGCCTATGGCTACACCTTC. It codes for CASSLVAGLAYGYTF.

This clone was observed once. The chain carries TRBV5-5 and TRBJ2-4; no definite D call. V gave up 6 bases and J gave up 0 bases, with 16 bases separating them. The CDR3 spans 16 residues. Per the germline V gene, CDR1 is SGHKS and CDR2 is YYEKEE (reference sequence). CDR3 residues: CASTLSTVGAKNIQYF. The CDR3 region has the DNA TGTGCCAGCACCCTAAGTACTGTGGGAGCCAAAAACATTCAGTACTTC.

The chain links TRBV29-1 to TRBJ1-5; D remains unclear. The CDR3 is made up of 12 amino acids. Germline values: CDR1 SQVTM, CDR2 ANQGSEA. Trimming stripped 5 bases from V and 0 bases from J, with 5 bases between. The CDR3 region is CSVRDSNQPQHF. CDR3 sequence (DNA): TGCAGCGTTAGGGATAGCAATCAGCCCCAGCATTTT.

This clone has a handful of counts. DNA of the CDR3: TGTGCCTGGAGCGTCAACAGGGGGACTGAAGCTTTCTTT. Protein product: CAWSVNRGTEAFF. This chain joins TRBV30 and TRBJ1-1, with 8 nucleotides matching TRBD1. Trimming took 3 bases from V and 5 from J; bases not matched to a gene: 5. CDR3 length: 13 amino acids. From germline, CDR1 is GTSNPN and CDR2 SVGIG (reference sequence).

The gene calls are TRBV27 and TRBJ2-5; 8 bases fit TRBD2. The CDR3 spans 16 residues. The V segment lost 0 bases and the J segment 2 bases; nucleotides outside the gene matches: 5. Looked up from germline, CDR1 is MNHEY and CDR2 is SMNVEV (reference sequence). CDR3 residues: CASSLSGGGTQETQYF. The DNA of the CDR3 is TGTGCCAGCAGTTTATCCGGCGGGGGGACACAAGAGACCCAGTACTTC.

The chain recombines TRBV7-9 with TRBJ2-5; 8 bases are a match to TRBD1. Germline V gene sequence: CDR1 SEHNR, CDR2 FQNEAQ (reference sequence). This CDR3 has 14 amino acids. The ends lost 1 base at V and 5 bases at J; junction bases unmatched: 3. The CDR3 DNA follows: TGTGCCAGCAGCTTAGGCAGGGACAGGGAGACCCAGTACTTC. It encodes CASSLGRDRETQYF.

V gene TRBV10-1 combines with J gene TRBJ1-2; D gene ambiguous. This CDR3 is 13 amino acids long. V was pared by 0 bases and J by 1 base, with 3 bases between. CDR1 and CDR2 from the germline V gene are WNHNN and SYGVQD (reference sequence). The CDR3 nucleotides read TGCGCCAGCAGTGAGTCGAATAACTATGGCTACACCTTC. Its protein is CASSESNNYGYTF.

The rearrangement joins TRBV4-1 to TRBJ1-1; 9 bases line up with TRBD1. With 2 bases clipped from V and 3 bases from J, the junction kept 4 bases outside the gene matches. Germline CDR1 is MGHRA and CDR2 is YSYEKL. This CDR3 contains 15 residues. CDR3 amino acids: CASSQLTGGHTEAFF. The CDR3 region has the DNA TGCGCCAGCAGCCAACTTACAGGGGGCCACACTGAAGCTTTCTTT.

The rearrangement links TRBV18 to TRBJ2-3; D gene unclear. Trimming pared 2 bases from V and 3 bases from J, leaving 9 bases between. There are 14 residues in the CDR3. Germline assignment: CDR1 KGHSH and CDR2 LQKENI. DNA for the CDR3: TGTGCCAGCTCACCAGGCCCAACGACAGATACGCAGTATTTT. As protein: CASSPGPTTDTQYF.

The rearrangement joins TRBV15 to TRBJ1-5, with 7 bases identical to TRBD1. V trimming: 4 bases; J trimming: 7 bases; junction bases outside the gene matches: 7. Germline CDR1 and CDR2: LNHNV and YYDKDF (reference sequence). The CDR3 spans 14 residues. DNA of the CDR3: TGTGCCACCAGCACCGGACAGGCACCCCAGCCCCAGCATTTT. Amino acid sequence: CATSTGQAPQPQHF.

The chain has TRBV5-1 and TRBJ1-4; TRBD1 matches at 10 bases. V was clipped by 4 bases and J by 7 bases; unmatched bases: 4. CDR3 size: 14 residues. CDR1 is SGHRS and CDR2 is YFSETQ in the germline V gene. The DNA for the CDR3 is TGCGCCAGCAGCAAGGGACAGGGGAGTGAAAAACTGTTTTTT. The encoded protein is CASSKGQGSEKLFF.

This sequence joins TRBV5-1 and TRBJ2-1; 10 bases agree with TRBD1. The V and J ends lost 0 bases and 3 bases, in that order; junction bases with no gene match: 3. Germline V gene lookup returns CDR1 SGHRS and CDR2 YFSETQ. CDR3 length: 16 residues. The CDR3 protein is CASSLEGTGVYNEQFF. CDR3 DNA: TGCGCCAGCAGCTTGGAGGGGACAGGGGTCTACAATGAGCAGTTCTTC.

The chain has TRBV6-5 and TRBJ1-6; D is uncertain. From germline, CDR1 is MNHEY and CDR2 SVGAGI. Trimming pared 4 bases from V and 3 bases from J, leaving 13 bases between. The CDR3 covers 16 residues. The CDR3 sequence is CASSSPRANYNSPLHF. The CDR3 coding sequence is TGTGCCAGCAGTTCCCCTCGCGCGAACTATAATTCACCCCTCCACTTT.

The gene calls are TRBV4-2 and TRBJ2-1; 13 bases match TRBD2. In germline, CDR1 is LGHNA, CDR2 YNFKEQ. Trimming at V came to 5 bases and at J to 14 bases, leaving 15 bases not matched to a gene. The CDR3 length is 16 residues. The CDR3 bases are TGTGCCAGCAGCTCCGGTACCGGGACTAGCGGGGTCGGGAAGTTCTTC. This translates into CASSSGTGTSGVGKFF.

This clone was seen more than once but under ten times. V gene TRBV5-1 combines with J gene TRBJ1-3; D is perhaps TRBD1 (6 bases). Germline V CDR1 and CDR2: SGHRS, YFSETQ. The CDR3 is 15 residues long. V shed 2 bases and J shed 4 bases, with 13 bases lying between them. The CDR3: CASSLQGMAGNTIYF. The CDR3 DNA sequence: TGCGCCAGCAGCTTACAGGGTATGGCGGGAAACACCATATATTTT.

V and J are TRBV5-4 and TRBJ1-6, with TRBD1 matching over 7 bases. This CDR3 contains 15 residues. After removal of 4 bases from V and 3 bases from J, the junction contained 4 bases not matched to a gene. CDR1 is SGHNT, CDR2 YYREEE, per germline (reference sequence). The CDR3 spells CASSAAGGYNSPLHF. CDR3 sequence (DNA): TGTGCCAGCAGCGCCGCAGGGGGCTATAATTCACCCCTCCACTTT. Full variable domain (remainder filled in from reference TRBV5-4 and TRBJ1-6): ETGVTQSPTHLIKTRGQQVTLRCSSQSGHNTVSWYQQALGQGPQFIFQYYREEENGRGNFPPRFSGLQFPNYSSELNVNALELDDSALYLCASSAAGGYNSPLHFGNGTRLTVT.

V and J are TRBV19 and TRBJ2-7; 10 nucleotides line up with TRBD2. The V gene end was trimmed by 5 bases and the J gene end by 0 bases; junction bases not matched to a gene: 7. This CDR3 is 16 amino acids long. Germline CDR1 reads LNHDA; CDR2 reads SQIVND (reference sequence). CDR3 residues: CASSSGLARSSYEQYF. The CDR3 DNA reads TGTGCCAGTAGTTCGGGACTAGCGCGGAGCTCCTACGAGCAGTACTTC.